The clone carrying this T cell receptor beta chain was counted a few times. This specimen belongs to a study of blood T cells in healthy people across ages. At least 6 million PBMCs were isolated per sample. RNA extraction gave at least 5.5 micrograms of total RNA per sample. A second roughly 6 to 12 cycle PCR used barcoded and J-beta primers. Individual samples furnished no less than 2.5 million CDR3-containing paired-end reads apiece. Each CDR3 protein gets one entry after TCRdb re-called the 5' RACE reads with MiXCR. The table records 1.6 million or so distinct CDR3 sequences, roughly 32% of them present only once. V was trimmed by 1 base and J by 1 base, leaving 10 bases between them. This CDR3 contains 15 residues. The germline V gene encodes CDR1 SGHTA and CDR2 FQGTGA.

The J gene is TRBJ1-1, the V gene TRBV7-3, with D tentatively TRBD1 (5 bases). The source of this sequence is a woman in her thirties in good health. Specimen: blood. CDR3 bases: TGTGCCAGCAGCTTAAGTGGGGGGGAGAACACTGAAGCTTTCTTT. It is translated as CASSLSGGENTEAFF.